This T cell receptor beta chain is drawn from a study of identical twins. Each cDNA held unique molecular identifiers, and template switching gave it a universal primer site. TCRdb recomputed calls from the 5' RACE reads with MiXCR, one row per CDR3 protein. The sample contains 1.5 million to 2 million distinct CDR3 sequences, around 33% of which appear only once. This clonotype was seen ten or more times. The CDR3 is 12 residues long. CDR1 is MNHEY, CDR2 SVGAGI, per germline. V dropped 6 bases and J dropped 2; count of bases not matched to a gene: 1. Sequencing was carried out using cord blood. The rearrangement uses TRBV6-5 and TRBJ2-7, with TRBD1 identical over 7 bases. The clonotype originates from a newborn girl in good health. The chain's CDR3 is CASRGTAYEQYF. CDR3 in DNA: TGTGCCAGCAGGGGGACAGCCTACGAGCAGTACTTC.